The present TCR beta chain was sequenced within a study of blood T cell repertoires in COVID-19. Turning to the study itself: Acute-phase and convalescent COVID-19 samples originated in the United States, Italy and Spain. PBMCs, B-cell-depleted T cells, or T cells provided the cDNA or gDNA that made up the material.

Authors' data handling: Amplification of reference gene primers was used by the study to estimate nucleated cell counts. The table came from immunoSEQ multiplex PCR; TCRdb's copy has only in-frame clones and leaves some out. That table gives V, J and clone size, and the DNA gave D and trimming. Among 200,000 or so clones, roughly nine tenths were seen once, and the ten largest hold 2.1%. This CDR3 is 16 amino acids long. V gave up 4 bases and J gave up 4 bases; unmatched junction bases: 9. From germline, CDR1 is MDHEN and CDR2 SYDVKM. Sequencing input: peripheral blood. The V and J genes are TRBV28 and TRBJ2-7, with TRBD2 matching 11 bases. The receptor was isolated from a man in his sixties or seventies with active or convalescent COVID-19. As DNA, the CDR3 is TGTGCCAGCAGTTCACAAACTAGCGGGAGAGCGTACGAGCAGTACTTC. It yields the protein CASSSQTSGRAYEQYF.